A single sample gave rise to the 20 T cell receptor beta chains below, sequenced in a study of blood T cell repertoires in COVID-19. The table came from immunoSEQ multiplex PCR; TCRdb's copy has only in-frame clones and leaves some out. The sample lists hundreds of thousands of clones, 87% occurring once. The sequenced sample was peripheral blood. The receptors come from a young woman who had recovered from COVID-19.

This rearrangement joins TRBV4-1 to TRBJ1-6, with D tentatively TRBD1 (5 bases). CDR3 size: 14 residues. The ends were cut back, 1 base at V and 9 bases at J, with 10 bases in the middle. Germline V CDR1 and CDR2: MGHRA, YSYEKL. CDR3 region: CASSQVRGLSPLHF. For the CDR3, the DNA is TGCGCCAGCAGCCAAGTAAGGGGCCTTTCACCCCTCCACTTT.

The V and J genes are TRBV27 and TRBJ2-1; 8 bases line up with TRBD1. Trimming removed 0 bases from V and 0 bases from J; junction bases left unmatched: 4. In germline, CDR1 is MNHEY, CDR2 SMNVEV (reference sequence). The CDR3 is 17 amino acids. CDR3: CASSLSSGGASYNEQFF. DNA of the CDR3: TGTGCCAGCAGTTTATCCTCAGGGGGCGCCTCCTACAATGAGCAGTTCTTC.

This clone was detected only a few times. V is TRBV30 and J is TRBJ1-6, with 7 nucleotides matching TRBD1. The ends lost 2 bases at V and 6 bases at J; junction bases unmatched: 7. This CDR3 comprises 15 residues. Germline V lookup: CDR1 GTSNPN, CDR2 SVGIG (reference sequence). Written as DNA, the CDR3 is TGTGCCTGGAGTCCACCCCAGGGGGTTAATTCACCCCTCCACTTT. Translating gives CAWSPPQGVNSPLHF.

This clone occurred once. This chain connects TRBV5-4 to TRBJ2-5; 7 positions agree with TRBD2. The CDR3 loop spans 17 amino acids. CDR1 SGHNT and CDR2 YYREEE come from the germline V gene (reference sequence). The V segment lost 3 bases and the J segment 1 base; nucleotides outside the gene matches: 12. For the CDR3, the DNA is TGTGCCAGCAGCTCCCAGGCGGGAGTACCCCCCCAAGAGACCCAGTACTTC. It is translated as CASSSQAGVPPQETQYF.

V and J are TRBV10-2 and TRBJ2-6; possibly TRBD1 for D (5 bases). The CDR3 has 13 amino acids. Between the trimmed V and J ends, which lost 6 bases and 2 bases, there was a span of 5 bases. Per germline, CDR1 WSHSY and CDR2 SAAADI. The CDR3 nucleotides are TGCGCCAGCAGGGGGCCTGGGGCCAACGTCCTGACTTTC. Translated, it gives CASRGPGANVLTF.

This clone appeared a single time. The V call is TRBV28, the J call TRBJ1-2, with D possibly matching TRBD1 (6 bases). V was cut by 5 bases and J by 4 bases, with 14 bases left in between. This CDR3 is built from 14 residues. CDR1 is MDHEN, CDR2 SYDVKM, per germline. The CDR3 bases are TGTGCCAGCAGTCTAGGGACACCCGTCTATGGCTACACCTTC. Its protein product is CASSLGTPVYGYTF.

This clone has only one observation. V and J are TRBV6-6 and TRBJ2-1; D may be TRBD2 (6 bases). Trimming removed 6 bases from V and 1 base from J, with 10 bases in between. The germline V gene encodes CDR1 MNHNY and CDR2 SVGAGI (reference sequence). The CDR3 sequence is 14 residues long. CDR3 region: CASRWGTSYNEQFF. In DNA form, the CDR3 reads TGTGCCAGCAGGTGGGGGACTTCCTACAATGAGCAGTTCTTC.

As DNA, the CDR3 is TGTGCCAGCAGCAGACTAGCGGGGGGCTCCTACGAGCAGTACTTC. Encoded protein: CASSRLAGGSYEQYF. The chain is built from TRBV7-2 and TRBJ2-7; 13 bases fit TRBD2. This CDR3 has 15 residues. The germline CDR1 and CDR2 sequences are SGHTA and FQGNSA. After removal of 5 bases from V and 0 bases from J, the junction contained 1 base not matched to a gene.

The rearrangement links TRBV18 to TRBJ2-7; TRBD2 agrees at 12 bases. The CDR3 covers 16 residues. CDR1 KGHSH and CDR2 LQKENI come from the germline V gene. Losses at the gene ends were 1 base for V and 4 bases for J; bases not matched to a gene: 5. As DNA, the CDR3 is TGTGCCAGCTCACCACACGCCGGGACTAGCGGGTACGAGCAGTACTTC. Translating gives CASSPHAGTSGYEQYF.

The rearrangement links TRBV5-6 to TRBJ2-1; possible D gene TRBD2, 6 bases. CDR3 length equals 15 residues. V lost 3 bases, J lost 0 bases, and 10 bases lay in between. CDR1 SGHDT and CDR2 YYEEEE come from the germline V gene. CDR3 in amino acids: CASSSGLSSYNEQFF. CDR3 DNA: TGTGCCAGCAGCTCGGGACTCAGCTCCTACAATGAGCAGTTCTTC.

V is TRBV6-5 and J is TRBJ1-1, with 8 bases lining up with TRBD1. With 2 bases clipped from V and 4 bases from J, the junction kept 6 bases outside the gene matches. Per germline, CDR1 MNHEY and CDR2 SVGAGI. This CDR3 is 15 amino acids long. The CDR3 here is CASSYGQGAGTEAFF. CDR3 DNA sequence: TGTGCCAGCAGTTACGGGCAGGGGGCCGGCACTGAAGCTTTCTTT.

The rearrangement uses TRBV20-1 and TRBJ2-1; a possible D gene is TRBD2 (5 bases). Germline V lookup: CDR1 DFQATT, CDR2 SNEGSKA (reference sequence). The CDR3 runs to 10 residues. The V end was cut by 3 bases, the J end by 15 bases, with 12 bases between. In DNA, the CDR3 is TGCAGTGCTAGTACGGGCGGGCTGTTCTTC. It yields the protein CSASTGGLFF.

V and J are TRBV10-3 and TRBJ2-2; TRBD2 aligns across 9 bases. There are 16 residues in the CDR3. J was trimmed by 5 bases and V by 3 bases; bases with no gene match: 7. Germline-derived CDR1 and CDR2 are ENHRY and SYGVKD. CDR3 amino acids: CAISDSGGRETGELFF. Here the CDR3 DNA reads TGTGCCATCAGTGATTCTGGCGGGAGGGAGACCGGGGAGCTGTTTTTT.

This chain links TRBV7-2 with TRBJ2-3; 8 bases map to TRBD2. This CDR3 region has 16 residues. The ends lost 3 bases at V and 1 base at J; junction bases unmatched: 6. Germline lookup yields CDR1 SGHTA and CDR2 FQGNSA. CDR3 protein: CASSFAAGAGTDTQYF. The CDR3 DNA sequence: TGTGCCAGCAGCTTCGCAGCGGGAGCGGGCACAGATACGCAGTATTTT.

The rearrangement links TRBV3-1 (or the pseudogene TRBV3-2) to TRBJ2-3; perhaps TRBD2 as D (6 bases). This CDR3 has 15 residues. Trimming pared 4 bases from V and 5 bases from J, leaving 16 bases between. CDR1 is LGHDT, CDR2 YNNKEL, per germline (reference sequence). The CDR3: CASSPEDWRGDTQYF. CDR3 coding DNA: TGTGCCAGCAGCCCGGAGGACTGGAGGGGAGATACGCAGTATTTT.

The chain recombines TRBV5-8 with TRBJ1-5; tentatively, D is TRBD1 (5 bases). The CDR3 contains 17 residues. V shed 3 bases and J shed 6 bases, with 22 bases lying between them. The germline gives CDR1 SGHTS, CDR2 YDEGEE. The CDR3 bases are TGTGCCAGCAGCTCCGAGTACCTTTATAGGGGCTCTCAGCCCCAGCATTTT. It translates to CASSSEYLYRGSQPQHF.

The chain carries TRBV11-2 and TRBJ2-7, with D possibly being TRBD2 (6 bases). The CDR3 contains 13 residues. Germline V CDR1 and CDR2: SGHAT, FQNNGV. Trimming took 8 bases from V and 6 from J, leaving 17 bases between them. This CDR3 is CASQGGVRSEQYF. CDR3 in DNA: TGTGCCAGCCAAGGCGGGGTCCGTTCCGAGCAGTACTTC. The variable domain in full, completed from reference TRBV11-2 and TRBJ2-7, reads EAGVAQSPRYKIIEKRQSVAFWCNPISGHATLYWYQQILGQGPKLLIQFQNNGVVDDSQLPKDRFSAERLKGVDSTLKIQPAKLEDSAVYLCASQGGVRSEQYFGPGTRLTVT.

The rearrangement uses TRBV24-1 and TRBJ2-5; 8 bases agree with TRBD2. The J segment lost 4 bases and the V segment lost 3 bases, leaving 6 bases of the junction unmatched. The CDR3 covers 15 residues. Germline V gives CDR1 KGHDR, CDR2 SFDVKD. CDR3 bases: TGTGCCACCAGTGATCCAGGACTAGCCGGAGAGACCCAGTACTTC. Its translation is CATSDPGLAGETQYF.

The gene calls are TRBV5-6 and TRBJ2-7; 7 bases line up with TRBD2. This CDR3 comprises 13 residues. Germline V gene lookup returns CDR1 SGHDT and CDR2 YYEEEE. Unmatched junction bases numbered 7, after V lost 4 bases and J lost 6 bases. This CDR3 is CASSDGREFEQYF. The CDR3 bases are TGTGCCAGCAGCGATGGGCGGGAGTTCGAGCAGTACTTC.

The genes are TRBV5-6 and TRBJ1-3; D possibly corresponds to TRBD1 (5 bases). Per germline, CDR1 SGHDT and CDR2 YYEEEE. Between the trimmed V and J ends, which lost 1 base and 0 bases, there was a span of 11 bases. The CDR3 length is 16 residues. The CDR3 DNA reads TGTGCCAGCAGCTTGAGGAGGGGAACCTCTGGAAACACCATATATTTT. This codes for CASSLRRGTSGNTIYF.